One T cell receptor beta chain is described in this entry. Data came from immunoSEQ multiplex PCR; TCRdb stores just in-frame clones and leaves some out. The top ten clones hold more than 0.25% of a sample with around 100,000 clones, approximately 90% of them seen once. Germline CDR1 is MNHEY and CDR2 is SMNVEV (reference sequence). Losses at the gene ends were 3 bases for V and 9 bases for J; bases not matched to a gene: 7. CDR3 length equals 16 residues. This record comes from a study of OX40 agonist ivuxolimab in advanced cancers. The origin of this receptor is an adult with an advanced solid tumor such as melanoma, head and neck, liver or kidney cancer. The input for sequencing was CD4+ or CD8+ T cells sorted from blood, taken in a trial of the OX40 agonist ivuxolimab. The rearrangement links TRBV27 to TRBJ1-6; 11 nucleotides agree with TRBD1. The CDR3 DNA is TGTGCCAGCAGTTTCCGGACAGGGGGCTTTTTTTCACCCCTCCACTTT. Translation gives CASSFRTGGFFSPLHF.